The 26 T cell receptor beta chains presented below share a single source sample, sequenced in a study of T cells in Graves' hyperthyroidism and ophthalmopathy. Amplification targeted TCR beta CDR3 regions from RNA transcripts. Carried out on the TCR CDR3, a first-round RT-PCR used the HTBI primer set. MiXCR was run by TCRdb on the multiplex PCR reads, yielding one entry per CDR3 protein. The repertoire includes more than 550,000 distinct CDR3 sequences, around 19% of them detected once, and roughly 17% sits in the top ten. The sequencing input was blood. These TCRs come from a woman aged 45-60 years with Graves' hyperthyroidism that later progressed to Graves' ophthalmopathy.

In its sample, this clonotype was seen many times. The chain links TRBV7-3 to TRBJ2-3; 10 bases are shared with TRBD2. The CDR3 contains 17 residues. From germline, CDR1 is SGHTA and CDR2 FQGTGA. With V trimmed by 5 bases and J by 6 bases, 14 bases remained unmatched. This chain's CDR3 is CASSRRGAGGRGDTQYF. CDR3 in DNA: TGTGCCAGCAGCCGCCGGGGAGCGGGGGGGCGGGGCGATACGCAGTATTTT.

The DNA of the CDR3 is TGCAGTGCTAGAAACTCAGGTGGTAATGAAAAACTGTTTTTT. It codes for CSARNSGGNEKLFF. V gene TRBV20-1 combines with J gene TRBJ1-4; D is uncertain. Trimming took off 2 bases at V and 4 bases at J, with 11 bases between the two ends. The CDR3 contains 14 residues. The V gene's germline CDR1 is DFQATT and CDR2 SNEGSKA (reference sequence).

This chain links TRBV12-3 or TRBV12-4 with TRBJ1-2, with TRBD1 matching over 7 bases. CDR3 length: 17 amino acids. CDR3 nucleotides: TGTGTAAGCAGCCACGGGGCCAAGGACAGGAGCCTCTATGGCTACACCTTC. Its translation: CVSSHGAKDRSLYGYTF.

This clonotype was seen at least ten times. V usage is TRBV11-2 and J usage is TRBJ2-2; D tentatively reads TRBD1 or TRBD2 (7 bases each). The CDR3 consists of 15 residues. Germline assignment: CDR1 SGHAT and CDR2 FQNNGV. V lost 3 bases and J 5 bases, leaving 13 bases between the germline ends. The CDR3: CASSFQGGGTGELFF. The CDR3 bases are TGTGCCAGCAGCTTCCAGGGGGGAGGGACCGGGGAGCTGTTTTTT.

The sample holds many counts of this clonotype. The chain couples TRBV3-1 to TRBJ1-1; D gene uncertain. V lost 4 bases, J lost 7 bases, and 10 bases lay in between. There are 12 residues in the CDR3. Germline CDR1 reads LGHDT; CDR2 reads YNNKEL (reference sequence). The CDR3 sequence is CASSPQTNEAFF. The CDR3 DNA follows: TGTGCCAGCAGCCCTCAGACTAATGAAGCTTTCTTT.

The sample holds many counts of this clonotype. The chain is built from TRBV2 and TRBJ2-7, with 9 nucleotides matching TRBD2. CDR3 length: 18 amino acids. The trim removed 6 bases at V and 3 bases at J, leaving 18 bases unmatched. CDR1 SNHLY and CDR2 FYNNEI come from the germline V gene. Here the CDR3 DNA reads TGTGCCAGCAGCCCAGCGGGGGTAGCGGGGGTTACCCACTACGAGCAGTACTTC. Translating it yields CASSPAGVAGVTHYEQYF.

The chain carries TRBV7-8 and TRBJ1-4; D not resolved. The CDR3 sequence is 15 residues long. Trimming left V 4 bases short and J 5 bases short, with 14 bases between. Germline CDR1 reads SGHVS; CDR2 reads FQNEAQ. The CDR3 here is CASSSDVLTNEKLFF. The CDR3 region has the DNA TGTGCCAGCAGCTCGGACGTCCTGACGAATGAAAAACTGTTTTTT.

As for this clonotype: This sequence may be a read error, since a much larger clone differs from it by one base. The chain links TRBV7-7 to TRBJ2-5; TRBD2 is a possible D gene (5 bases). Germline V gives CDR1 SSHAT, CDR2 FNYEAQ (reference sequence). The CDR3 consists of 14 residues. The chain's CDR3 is CASSQEEQKETQYF. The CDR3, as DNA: TGTGCTAGCAGCCAGGAGGAACAGAAAGAGACCCAGTACTTC.

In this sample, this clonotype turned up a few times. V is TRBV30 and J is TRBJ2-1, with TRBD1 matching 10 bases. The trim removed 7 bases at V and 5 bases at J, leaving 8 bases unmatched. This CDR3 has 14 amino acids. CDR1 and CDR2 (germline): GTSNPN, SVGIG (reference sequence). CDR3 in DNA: TGTGCCTACGACCGGGACAGGGGAGACAATGAGCAGTTCTTC. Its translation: CAYDRDRGDNEQFF. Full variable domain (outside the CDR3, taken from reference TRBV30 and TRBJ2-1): SQTIHQWPATLVQPVGSPLSLECTVEGTSNPNLYWYRQAAGRGLQLLFYSVGIGQISSEVPQNLSASRPQDRQFILSSKKLLLSDSGFYLCAYDRDRGDNEQFFGPGTRLTVL.

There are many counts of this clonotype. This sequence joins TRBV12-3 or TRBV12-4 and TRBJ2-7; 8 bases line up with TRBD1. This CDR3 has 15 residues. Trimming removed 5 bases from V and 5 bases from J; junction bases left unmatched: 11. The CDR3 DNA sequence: TGTGCCAGCAGTGTCCAGGGGACAGGACTAAACGAGCAGTACTTC. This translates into CASSVQGTGLNEQYF.

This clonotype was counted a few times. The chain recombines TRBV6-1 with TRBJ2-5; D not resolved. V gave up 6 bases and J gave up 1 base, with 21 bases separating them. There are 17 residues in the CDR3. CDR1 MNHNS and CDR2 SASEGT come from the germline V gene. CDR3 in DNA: TGTGCCAGCAGACCACCGCTGGGCCTGGGCTTCCAAGAGACCCAGTACTTC. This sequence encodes CASRPPLGLGFQETQYF.

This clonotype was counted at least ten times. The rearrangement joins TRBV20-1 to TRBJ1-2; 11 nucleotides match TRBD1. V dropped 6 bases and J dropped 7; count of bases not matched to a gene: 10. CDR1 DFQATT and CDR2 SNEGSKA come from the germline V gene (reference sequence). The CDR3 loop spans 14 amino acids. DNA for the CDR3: TGCAGTGCAAGGACAGGGGGCGCGTTCACTGGCTACACCTTC. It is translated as CSARTGGAFTGYTF.

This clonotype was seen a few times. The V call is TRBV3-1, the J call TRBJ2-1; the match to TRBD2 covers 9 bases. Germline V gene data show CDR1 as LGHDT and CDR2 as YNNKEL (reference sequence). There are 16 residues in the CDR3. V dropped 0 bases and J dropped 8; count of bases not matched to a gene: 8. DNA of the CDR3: TGTGCCAGCAGCCAAGATGGTCGCGGGGGGGCGTATGAGCAGTTCTTC. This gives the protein CASSQDGRGGAYEQFF.

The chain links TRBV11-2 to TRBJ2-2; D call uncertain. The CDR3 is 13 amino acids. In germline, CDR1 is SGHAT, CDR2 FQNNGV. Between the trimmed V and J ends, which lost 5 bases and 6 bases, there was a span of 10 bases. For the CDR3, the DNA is TGTGCCAGCAGCCCGTACGATCCCGGGGAGCTGTTTTTT. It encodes CASSPYDPGELFF. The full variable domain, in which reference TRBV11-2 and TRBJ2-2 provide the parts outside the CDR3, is EAGVAQSPRYKIIEKRQSVAFWCNPISGHATLYWYQQILGQGPKLLIQFQNNGVVDDSQLPKDRFSAERLKGVDSTLKIQPAKLEDSAVYLCASSPYDPGELFFGEGSRLTVL.

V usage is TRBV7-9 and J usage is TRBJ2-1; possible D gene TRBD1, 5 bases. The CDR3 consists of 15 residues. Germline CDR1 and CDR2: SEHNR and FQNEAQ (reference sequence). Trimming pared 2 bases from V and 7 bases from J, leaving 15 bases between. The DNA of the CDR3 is TGTGCCAGCAGCTTATGGAACAGGCTTAGTAATGAGCAGTTCTTC. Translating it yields CASSLWNRLSNEQFF.

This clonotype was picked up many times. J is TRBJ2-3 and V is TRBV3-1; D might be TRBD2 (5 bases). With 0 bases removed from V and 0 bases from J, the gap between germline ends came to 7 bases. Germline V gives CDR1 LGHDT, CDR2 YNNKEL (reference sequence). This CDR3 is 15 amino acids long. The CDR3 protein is CASSQDGVSTDTQYF. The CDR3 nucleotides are TGTGCCAGCAGCCAAGACGGGGTGAGCACAGATACGCAGTATTTT.

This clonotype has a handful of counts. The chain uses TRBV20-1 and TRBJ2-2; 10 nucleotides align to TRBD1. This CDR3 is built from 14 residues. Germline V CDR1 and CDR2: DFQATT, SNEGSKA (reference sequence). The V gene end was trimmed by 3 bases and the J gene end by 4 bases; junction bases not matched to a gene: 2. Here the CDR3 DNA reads TGCAGTGCTAGGGGACAGGGGCCCACCGGGGAGCTGTTTTTT. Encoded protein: CSARGQGPTGELFF.

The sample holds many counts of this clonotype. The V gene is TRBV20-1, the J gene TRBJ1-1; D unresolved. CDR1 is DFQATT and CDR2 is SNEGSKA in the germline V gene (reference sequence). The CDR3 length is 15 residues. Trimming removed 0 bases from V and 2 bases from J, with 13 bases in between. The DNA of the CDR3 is TGCAGTGCTAGAGATCCTTACAGAATAAACACTGAAGCTTTCTTT. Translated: CSARDPYRINTEAFF.

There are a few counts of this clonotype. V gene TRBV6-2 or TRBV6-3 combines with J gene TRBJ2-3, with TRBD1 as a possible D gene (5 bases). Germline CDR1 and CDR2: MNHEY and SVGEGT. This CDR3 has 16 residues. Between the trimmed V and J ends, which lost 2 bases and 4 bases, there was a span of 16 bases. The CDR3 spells CASSYDSPRGADTQYF. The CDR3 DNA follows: TGTGCCAGCAGTTACGACTCCCCTAGGGGCGCAGATACGCAGTATTTT.

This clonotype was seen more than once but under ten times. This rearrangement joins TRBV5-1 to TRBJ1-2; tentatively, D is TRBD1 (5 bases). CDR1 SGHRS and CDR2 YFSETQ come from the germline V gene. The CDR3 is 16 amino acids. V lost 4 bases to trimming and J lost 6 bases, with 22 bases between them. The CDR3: CASSGVKAGERDGYTF. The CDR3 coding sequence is TGCGCCAGCAGCGGAGTAAAGGCGGGGGAAAGGGATGGCTACACCTTC.

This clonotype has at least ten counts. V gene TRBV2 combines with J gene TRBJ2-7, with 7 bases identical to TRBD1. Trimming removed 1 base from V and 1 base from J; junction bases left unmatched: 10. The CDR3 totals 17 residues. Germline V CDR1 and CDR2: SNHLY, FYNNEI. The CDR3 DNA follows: TGTGCCAGCAGTGAAGGTTTCGGGCAGGGGGTATCCTACGAGCAGTACTTC. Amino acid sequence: CASSEGFGQGVSYEQYF.

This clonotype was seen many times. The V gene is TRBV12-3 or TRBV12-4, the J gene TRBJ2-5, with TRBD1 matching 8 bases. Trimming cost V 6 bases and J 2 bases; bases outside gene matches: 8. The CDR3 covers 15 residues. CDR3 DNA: TGTGCCAGCAGCCGACAGGGGAAAGGGCAAGAGACCCAGTACTTC. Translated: CASSRQGKGQETQYF.

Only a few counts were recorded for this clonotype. CDR3 in amino acids: CASSEASFDTGELFF. The CDR3 DNA reads as TGTGCCAGCAGTGAAGCAAGCTTCGACACCGGGGAGCTGTTTTTT. The chain is built from TRBV6-1 and TRBJ2-2, with D hard to call. The V end was cut by 0 bases, the J end by 3 bases, with 8 bases between. The germline CDR1 and CDR2 sequences are MNHNS and SASEGT. The CDR3 runs 15 residues.

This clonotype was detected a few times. As DNA, the CDR3 is TGTGCCAGCAGTTCATCCGTCCAGGGTTCTCAGCCCCAGCATTTT. Its translation is CASSSSVQGSQPQHF. The chain has TRBV12-3 or TRBV12-4 and TRBJ1-5; possibly TRBD1 for D (5 bases). V was shortened by 4 bases and J by 6 bases, with 16 bases between the two germline ends. This CDR3 region has 15 residues.

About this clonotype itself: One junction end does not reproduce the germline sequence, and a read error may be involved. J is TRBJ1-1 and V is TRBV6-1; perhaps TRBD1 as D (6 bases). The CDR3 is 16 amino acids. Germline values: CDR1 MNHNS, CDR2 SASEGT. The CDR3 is CASSSSLGTRSLEALF. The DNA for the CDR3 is TGTGCCAGCAGTTCTTCACTCGGGACAAGAAGTCTTGAGGCTCTCTTT.

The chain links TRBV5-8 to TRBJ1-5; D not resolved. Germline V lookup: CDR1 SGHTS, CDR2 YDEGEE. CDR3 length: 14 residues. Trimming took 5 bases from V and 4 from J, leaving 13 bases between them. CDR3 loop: CASSTEDLNQPQHF. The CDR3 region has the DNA TGTGCCAGCAGTACAGAGGATCTTAATCAGCCCCAGCATTTT.